This T cell receptor (beta chain) came from a study of blood T cell repertoires in COVID-19. Study summary: Researchers got acute and convalescent COVID-19 samples from the United States, Italy and Spain. Nucleic acid was either cDNA or gDNA, and it came from T cells, B-cell-depleted T cells, or PBMCs.

This clone has only one observation. In the authors' workflow: Reference gene primer amplification in the assay estimated nucleated cell counts. The data were produced by immunoSEQ multiplex PCR, yet TCRdb's version contains in-frame clones alone and is incomplete. V and J calls and clone size follow that table, whereas D and trimming were derived from the DNA. The top ten hold less than 14% of the sample, which has about 130,000 clones, around 76% seen once. The CDR3 loop spans 14 amino acids. V lost 5 bases and J lost 5, with 13 bases in between. CDR1 LNHDA and CDR2 SQIVND come from the germline V gene (reference sequence).

The gene calls are TRBV19 and TRBJ1-3; D remains unclear. The sequencing sample was made of peripheral blood. The origin of this receptor is a human donor in a cohort sampled during active COVID-19. The chain's CDR3 is CASSASGERNTIYF. The DNA for the CDR3 is TGTGCCAGTAGTGCCTCGGGTGAAAGAAACACCATATATTTT.